This T cell receptor (beta chain) was captured by sequencing in a study of response to subunit inactivated influenza vaccine. Looked up from germline, CDR1 is LGHNA and CDR2 is YSLEER. The CDR3 contains 17 residues. Trimming cost V 1 base and J 0 bases, with 14 bases left between them. TCRdb re-called the RT-PCR reads with MiXCR, one entry per CDR3 protein. This sample has roughly 760,000 distinct CDR3 sequences, with about 20% found just once. This sequence joins TRBV4-3 and TRBJ2-3; D is undetermined. The specimen was PBMCs from blood, collected about 5 days after vaccination. The TCR sequence derives from a man over 45 who received an inactivated influenza vaccine. The DNA of the CDR3 is TGCGCCAGCAGCCAAGGGGTAGCAGGTTCTAGCACAGATACGCAGTATTTT. Its translation: CASSQGVAGSSTDTQYF.